Listed below are T cell receptor beta chains from one sample, sequenced in a study of cytomegalovirus exposure and HLA in healthy donors. TCRdb keeps only in-frame clones here, not all; method: immunoSEQ multiplex PCR. The sample has around 230,000 clones, 78% seen once. The sequencing input was PBMCs. The receptors shown here come from a boy under 18 in good health and CMV-seronegative. CDR3s include the opening cysteine and the closing phenylalanine or tryptophan. A D gene is named only where the DNA matches it firmly. Only some rows state a clone size, as once, few, many or a class for expanded clones.

abundance	d_gene	v_gene	j_gene	CDR3aa	CDR3nt
once	NA	TRBV19	TRBJ1-1	CASSTFESALNTEAFF	TGTGCCAGTAGTACATTCGAATCTGCGCTGAACACTGAAGCTTTCTTT
few	NA	TRBV25-1	TRBJ1-1	CASSENRDSAEAFF	TGTGCCAGCAGTGAAAACAGGGATTCCGCTGAAGCTTTCTTT
few	NA	TRBV27	TRBJ2-7	CASSTPDSSYEQYF	TGTGCCAGCAGTACTCCGGACAGTTCCTACGAGCAGTACTTC
NA	NA	TRBV2	TRBJ1-2	CASATRVANYGYTF	TGTGCCAGCGCGACTCGGGTCGCGAACTATGGCTACACCTTC
NA	TRBD1	TRBV10-3	TRBJ2-7	CAITPEAGGIHEQYF	TGTGCCATAACCCCCGAGGCAGGGGGAATCCACGAGCAGTACTTC
once	TRBD1	TRBV5-6	TRBJ1-5	CASSLSGGDQPQHF	TGTGCCAGCAGCTTGTCAGGGGGCGATCAGCCCCAGCATTTT
NA	NA	TRBV11-3	TRBJ1-1	CASSLVRGPFQGNTEAFF	TGTGCCAGCAGCTTAGTCAGGGGTCCTTTTCAGGGAAACACTGAAGCTTTCTTT
NA	NA	TRBV2	TRBJ2-2	CASRSEGLPGELFF	TGTGCCAGCAGATCGGAGGGGCTTCCCGGGGAGCTGTTTTTT
NA	NA	TRBV5-1	TRBJ2-7	CASSSRSGRVTTYEQYF	TGCGCCAGCAGCTCCCGGAGCGGACGTGTCACGACCTACGAGCAGTACTTC
NA	NA	TRBV19	TRBJ1-4	CASSIPGGGDEKLFF	TGTGCCAGTAGTATACCGGGGGGTGGGGATGAAAAACTGTTTTTT
once	NA	TRBV4-1	TRBJ2-7	CASSQEIVAAREQYF	TGCGCCAGCAGCCAAGAAATTGTAGCGGCGCGGGAGCAGTACTTC
NA	TRBD1	TRBV6-5	TRBJ1-2	CASTSDRGRSYGYTF	TGTGCCAGCACCAGTGACAGGGGGCGCAGCTATGGCTACACCTTC
NA	NA	TRBV6-1	TRBJ1-2	CASSAGRQPIYGYTF	TGTGCCAGCAGTGCCGGGAGGCAGCCCATCTATGGCTACACCTTC
NA	TRBD1	TRBV29-1	TRBJ1-1	CSVVPRGQGIITEAFF	TGCAGCGTTGTCCCCAGGGGGCAAGGTATCATAACTGAAGCTTTCTTT
few	NA	TRBV19	TRBJ1-5	CASSINGYQPQHF	TGTGCCAGTAGTATAAACGGTTATCAGCCCCAGCATTTT
NA	TRBD1	TRBV27	TRBJ1-2	CASSFIGTGLYGYTF	TGTGCCAGCAGTTTCATAGGGACAGGGCTTTATGGCTACACCTTC
few	TRBD1	TRBV10-3	TRBJ2-7	CAIRGDRGSYEQYF	TGTGCCATCAGGGGGGACAGGGGCTCCTACGAGCAGTACTTC